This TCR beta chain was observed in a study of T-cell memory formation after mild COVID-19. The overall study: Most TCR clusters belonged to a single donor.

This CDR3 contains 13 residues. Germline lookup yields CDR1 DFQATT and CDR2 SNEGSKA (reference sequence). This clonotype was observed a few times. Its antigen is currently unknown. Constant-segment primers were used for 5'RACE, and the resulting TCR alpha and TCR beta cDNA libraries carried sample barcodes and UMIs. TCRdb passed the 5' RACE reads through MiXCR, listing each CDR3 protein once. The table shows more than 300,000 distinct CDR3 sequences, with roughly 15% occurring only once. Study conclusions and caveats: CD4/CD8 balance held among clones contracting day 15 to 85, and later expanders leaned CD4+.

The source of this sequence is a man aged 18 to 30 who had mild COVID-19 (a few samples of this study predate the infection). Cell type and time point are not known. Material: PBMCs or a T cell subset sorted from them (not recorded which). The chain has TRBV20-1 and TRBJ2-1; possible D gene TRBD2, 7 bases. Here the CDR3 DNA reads TGCACCCTGAGGGGGGGGGCACTCAATGAGCAGTTCTTC. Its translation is CTLRGGALNEQFF.